This record concerns one T cell receptor beta chain sequence. These data originate in a study of blood T cell repertoires in COVID-19. TCRdb's copy holds only in-frame clones and misses some; the assay was immunoSEQ multiplex PCR. Seen here are 300,000 or so clones, approximately 90% observed once, and the top ten hold approximately 6%. The CDR3 consists of 15 residues. Germline trimming cut 4 bases from V and 7 bases from J; bases unmatched to any gene: 5. Per germline, CDR1 LGHNT and CDR2 FRNRAP. What was sequenced was PBMCs or T cells enriched from blood (not recorded which). V is TRBV12-5 and J is TRBJ1-5; 12 bases match TRBD1. This receptor was identified in a woman aged 30 to 39 who had recovered from COVID-19. The CDR3 DNA is TGTGCTAGTGGTTCGGGACAGGGGGCCGGCCAGCCCCAGCATTTT. It translates to CASGSGQGAGQPQHF.